This T cell receptor (beta chain) was recovered during a study of vaccination effects on CD4 cells after COVID-19. Clones were read by immunoSEQ multiplex PCR, and TCRdb kept only the in-frame ones, dropping some. Found here are tens of thousands of clones, just under 75% of them singletons; the top ten hold 2.2%. Concerning this clone itself: Antigen specificity is unknown.

There are 18 residues in the CDR3. Germline values: CDR1 KGHSH, CDR2 LQKENI. The V gene lost 1 base and the J gene lost 0 bases, with 13 bases spanning the gap. Subsequent to less than twelve days of culture, CD4+ T cells were isolated. All study participants received two doses of BNT162b2 or mRNA-1273 vaccine. Here the sequenced sample was CD4+ T cells from PBMCs cultured without peptide, taken after COVID-19 vaccination. The gene calls are TRBV18 and TRBJ2-6; D ambiguous. This clonotype was obtained from a human donor who received a COVID-19 vaccine. CDR3 nucleotide sequence: TGTGCCAGCTCACCACTTCAGGTTACCCCCTCTGGGGCCAACGTCCTGACTTTC. As protein: CASSPLQVTPSGANVLTF. Supplemented by reference TRBV18 and TRBJ2-6, the full variable domain reads NAGVMQNPRHLVRRRGQEARLRCSPMKGHSHVYWYRQLPEEGLKFMVYLQKENIIDESGMPKERFSAEFPKEGPSILRIQQVVRGDSAAYFCASSPLQVTPSGANVLTFGAGSRLTVL.